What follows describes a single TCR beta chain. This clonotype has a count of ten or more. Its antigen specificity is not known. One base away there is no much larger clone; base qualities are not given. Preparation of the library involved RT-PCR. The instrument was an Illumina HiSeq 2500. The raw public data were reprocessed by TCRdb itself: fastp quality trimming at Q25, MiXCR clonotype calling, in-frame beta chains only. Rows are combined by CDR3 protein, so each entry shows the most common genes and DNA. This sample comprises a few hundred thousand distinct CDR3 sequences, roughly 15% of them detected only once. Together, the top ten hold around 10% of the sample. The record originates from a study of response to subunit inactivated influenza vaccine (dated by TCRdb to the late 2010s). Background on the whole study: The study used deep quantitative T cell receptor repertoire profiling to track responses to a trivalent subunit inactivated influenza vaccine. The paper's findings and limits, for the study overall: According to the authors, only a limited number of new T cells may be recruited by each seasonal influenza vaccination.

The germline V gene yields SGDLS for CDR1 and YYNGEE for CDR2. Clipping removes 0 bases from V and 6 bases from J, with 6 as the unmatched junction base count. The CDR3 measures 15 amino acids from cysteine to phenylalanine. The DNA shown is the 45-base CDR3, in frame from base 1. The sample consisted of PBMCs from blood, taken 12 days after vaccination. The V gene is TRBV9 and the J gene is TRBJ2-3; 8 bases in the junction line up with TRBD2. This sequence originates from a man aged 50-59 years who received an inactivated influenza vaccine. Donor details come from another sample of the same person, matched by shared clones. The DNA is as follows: TGTGCCAGCAGCGTAGGTGCCGGGGGGGCCGATACGCAGTATTTT. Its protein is CASSVGAGGADTQYF.